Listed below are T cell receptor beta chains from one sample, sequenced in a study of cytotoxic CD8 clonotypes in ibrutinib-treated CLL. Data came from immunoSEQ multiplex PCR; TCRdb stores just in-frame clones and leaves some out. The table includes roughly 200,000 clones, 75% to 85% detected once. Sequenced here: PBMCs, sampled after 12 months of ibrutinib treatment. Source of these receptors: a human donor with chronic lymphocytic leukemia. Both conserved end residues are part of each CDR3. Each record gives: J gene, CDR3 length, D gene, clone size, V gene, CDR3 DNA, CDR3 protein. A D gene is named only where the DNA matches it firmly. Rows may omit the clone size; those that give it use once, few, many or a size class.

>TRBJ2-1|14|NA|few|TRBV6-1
TGTGCCAGCAGTGAAGTATCCAAGGTTGGTGAGCAGTTCTTC
CASSEVSKVGEQFF
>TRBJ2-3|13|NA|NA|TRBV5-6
TGTGCCAGCAGCTTACCCGGCACAGATACGCAGTATTTT
CASSLPGTDTQYF
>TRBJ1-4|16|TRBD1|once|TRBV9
TGTGCCAGCAGCGATTCCGGGACAGGGTATAATGAAAAACTGTTTTTT
CASSDSGTGYNEKLFF
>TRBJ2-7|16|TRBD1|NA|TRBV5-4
TGTGCCAGCAGCTTGGGCGGGACAGGGAGGGTCTACGAGCAGTACTTC
CASSLGGTGRVYEQYF
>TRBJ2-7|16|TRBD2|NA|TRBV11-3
TGTGCCAGCAGCCTCTCCGGGACTAGCGGCTCCTACGAGCAGTACTTC
CASSLSGTSGSYEQYF
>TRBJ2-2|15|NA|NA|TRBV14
TGTGCCAGCAGCCAAGGTCTGGGGCGGGCCGGGGAGCTGTTTTTT
CASSQGLGRAGELFF
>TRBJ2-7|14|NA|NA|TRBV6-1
TGTGCCAGCAGTGAAGTACTCTTGAGGGGCGAGCAGTACTTC
CASSEVLLRGEQYF
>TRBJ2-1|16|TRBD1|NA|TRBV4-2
TGTGCCAGCAGCCAAGAAACCCTCACACAGGGGCAGAAGCAGTTCTTC
CASSQETLTQGQKQFF
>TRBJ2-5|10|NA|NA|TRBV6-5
TGTGCCAGCAGTAAAGAGACCCAGTACTTC
CASSKETQYF
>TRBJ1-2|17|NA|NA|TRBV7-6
TGTGCCAGCAGCTTAGTTACAGGGCTGTCGTCTAACTATGGCTACACCTTC
CASSLVTGLSSNYGYTF
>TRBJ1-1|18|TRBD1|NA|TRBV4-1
TGCGCCAGCAGCCAAGCCCTGGGACAGCACTCATCGAACACTGAAGCTTTCTTT
CASSQALGQHSSNTEAFF
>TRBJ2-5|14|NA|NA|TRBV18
TGTGCCAGCTCACCAAGGCCTCAGGAAGAGACCCAGTACTTC
CASSPRPQEETQYF
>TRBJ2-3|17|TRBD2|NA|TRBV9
TGTGCCAGCAGCCCGACTAGCGGGTATACTAACACAGATACGCAGTATTTT
CASSPTSGYTNTDTQYF
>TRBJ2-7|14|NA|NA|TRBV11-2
TGTGCCAGCAGCTTAGAACATACAGGGCACGAGCAGTACTTC
CASSLEHTGHEQYF
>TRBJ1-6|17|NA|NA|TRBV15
TGTGCCACCAGCACAGACGAACAGAGCTCCTATAATTCACCCCTCCACTTT
CATSTDEQSSYNSPLHF
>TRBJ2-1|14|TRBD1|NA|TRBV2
TGTGCCAGCAGACCGGGACAGGGTAGAAATGAGCAGTTCTTC
CASRPGQGRNEQFF
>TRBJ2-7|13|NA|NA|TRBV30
TGTGCCTGGAGTCACGGACGGAACTACGAGCAGTACTTC
CAWSHGRNYEQYF
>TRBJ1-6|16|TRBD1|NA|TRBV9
TGTGCCAGCAGCGTAGCTCCAGACAGGGCGGATTCACCCCTCCACTTT
CASSVAPDRADSPLHF
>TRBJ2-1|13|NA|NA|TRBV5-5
TGTGCCAGCAGCTGGACCCCGGGCGGGGAGCAGTTCTTC
CASSWTPGGEQFF
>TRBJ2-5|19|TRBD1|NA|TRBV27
TGTGCCAGCACTCGCCTTAAGCTGGGACAGGGGTTTTCCGCAGAGACCCAGTACTTC
CASTRLKLGQGFSAETQYF
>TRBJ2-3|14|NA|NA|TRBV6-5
TGTGCCACCCAGTTGAGTAGCGGCACAGATACGCAGTATTTT
CATQLSSGTDTQYF
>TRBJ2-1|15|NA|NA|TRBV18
TGTGCCAGCTCACCCCCCGGGGGAACGTACAATGAGCAGTTCTTC
CASSPPGGTYNEQFF
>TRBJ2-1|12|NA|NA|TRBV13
TGTGCCAGCAGTTTTCAAGCCAATGAGCAGTTCTTC
CASSFQANEQFF
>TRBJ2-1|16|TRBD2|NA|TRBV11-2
TGTGCCAGCAGCTTAGAGTACCTAGCGGGGGGCAATGAGCAGTTCTTC
CASSLEYLAGGNEQFF
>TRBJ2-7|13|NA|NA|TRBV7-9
TGTGCCAGCAGCTTAGTGGGGGATTACGAGCAGTACTTC
CASSLVGDYEQYF
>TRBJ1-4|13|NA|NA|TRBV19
TGTGCCAGTAGTAGCCAGGGGCCCGAAAAACTGTTTTTT
CASSSQGPEKLFF